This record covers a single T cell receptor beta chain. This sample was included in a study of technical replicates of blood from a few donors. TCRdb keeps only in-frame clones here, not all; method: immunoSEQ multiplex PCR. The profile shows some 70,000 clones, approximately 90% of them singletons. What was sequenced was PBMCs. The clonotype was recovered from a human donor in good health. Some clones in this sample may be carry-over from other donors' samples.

The CDR3 loop reads CASSLTGSEAFF. For the CDR3, the DNA is TGCGCCAGCAGCCTGACAGGTTCTGAAGCTTTCTTT. The genes are TRBV5-1 and TRBJ1-1; tentatively, D is TRBD1 (6 bases). Germline V CDR1 and CDR2: SGHRS, YFSETQ. The V end lost 4 bases, the J end lost 6 bases, and 10 bases lay between the germline ends. The CDR3 consists of 12 residues.